This T cell receptor beta chain was captured by sequencing in a study of shared clonotypes between healthy human individuals. As concerns this clone: Its cognate antigen is unknown.

As originally analysed: Junction-only sequences without quality scores were provided by ImmunoSEQ, so filtering was different. Profiling relied on immunoSEQ multiplex PCR, and the TCRdb table lists in-frame clones only, not all of them. V and J calls and clone size are copied from that table; D and trimming were computed from the DNA. The repertoire holds hundreds of thousands of clones, with around 86% as singletons. Study-wide results and limits: Clonotypes shared by all four donors outscored non-shared clonotypes in generation probability. Inspection by rarefaction showed sorted-subset sequencing to be incomplete despite large depth. Some naive CD4 clonotypes, around 5%, turned up in common across several donors.

Sequencing input: memory CD8+ T cells sorted from blood. Subset: CD45RO+ cells pooled with CCR7-negative TemRA cells. The receptor was derived from a man between 18 and 29 years old in good health.

The CDR3 DNA reads as TGCAGCGTTCTTGTCGACAGGGGAGGATACGAGCAGTACTTC. Translating gives CSVLVDRGGYEQYF. This chain links TRBV29-1 with TRBJ2-7; 8 positions agree with TRBD1. CDR3 length equals 14 residues. Per the germline V gene, CDR1 is SQVTM and CDR2 is ANQGSEA. With V trimmed by 5 bases and J by 4 bases, 10 bases remained unmatched.